This T cell receptor (beta chain) is from a study of CD8 T cells in ankylosing spondylitis. Findings and caveats of the study: Relatively rare in peripheral blood, disease-linked clones were also CD8+. One TCR beta motif, made up of roughly eight highly homologous variants, appeared characteristic of ankylosing spondylitis blood. Earlier work had already found some motif variants in reactive arthritis synovial fluid and blood.

TCRdb called the 5' RACE reads again in MiXCR, with one record for every CDR3 protein. The table records about 89,000 distinct CDR3 sequences, around 25% of them present only once. V shed 0 bases and J shed 3 bases, with 6 bases lying between them. The CDR3 has 13 residues. Germline CDR1 reads MGHRA; CDR2 reads YSYEKL. This clonotype has only a few counts. Its target is unknown. What was sequenced was blood, either unsorted or a sorted T cell fraction (not recorded which). This TCR came from a male donor with ankylosing spondylitis or in good health (not recorded which). The V and J genes are TRBV4-1 and TRBJ2-7; D gene uncertain. The CDR3 coding sequence is TGCGCCAGCAGCCAAGAGGAATACTACGAGCAGTACTTC. It is translated as CASSQEEYYEQYF.